One sample yielded the 4 T cell receptor beta chains listed below, sequenced in a study of cytomegalovirus exposure and HLA in healthy donors. A multiplex PCR was run with 60 Vbeta primers and 13 Jbeta primers. Sequenced by immunoSEQ multiplex PCR; TCRdb stores in-frame clones only, minus some. The sample contains about 130,000 clones, 70% to 90% of which appear only once. The sample taken for sequencing was PBMCs. The receptors come from a man aged 18-30 years in good health and CMV-seropositive.

J is TRBJ2-5 and V is TRBV4-1; no definite D call. The CDR3 runs 12 residues. Germline loops: CDR1 MGHRA, CDR2 YSYEKL. V dropped 0 bases and J dropped 5 bases, with 4 bases sitting between them. This CDR3 reads CASSQDSETQYF. The CDR3 nucleotides are TGCGCCAGCAGCCAAGATAGTGAGACCCAGTACTTC.

The chain carries TRBV4-1 and TRBJ2-1; tentative D call: TRBD2 (7 bases). The germline gives CDR1 MGHRA, CDR2 YSYEKL. Trimming removed 1 base at V and 0 bases at J, with 19 bases between. The CDR3 is 19 residues long. The CDR3 sequence is CASSQVPPGGHSSYNEQFF. The CDR3, as DNA: TGCGCCAGCAGCCAAGTCCCCCCCGGGGGGCATAGCTCCTACAATGAGCAGTTCTTC.

This chain connects TRBV4-1 to TRBJ1-5; no firm D call. This CDR3 is built from 16 residues. V was trimmed by 0 bases and J by 2 bases, leaving 11 bases between them. Germline V CDR1 and CDR2: MGHRA, YSYEKL. CDR3 DNA sequence: TGCGCCAGCAGCCAAGATCGAGGCAATGGCAATCAGCCCCAGCATTTT. Encoded protein: CASSQDRGNGNQPQHF.

The chain couples TRBV7-2 to TRBJ1-4, with D tentatively TRBD1 (5 bases). The V gene's germline CDR1 is SGHTA and CDR2 FQGNSA. The CDR3 extends over 13 amino acids. With 6 bases removed from V and 4 bases from J, the gap between germline ends came to 9 bases. CDR3 sequence (DNA): TGTGCCAGCAGTAGACAGTATAATGAAAAACTGTTTTTT. Translation gives CASSRQYNEKLFF.